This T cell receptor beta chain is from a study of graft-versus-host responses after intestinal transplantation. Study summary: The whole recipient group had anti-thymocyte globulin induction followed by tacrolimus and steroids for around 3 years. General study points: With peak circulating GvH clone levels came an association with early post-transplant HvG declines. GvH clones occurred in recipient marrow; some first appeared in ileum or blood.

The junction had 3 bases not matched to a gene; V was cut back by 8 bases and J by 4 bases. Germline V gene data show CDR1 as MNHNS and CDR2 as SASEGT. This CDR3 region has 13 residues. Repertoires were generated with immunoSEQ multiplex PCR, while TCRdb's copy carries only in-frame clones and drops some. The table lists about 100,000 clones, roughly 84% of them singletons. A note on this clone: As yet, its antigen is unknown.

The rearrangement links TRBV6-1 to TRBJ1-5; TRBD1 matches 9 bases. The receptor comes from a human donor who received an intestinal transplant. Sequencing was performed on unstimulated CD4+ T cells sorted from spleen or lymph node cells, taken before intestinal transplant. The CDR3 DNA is TGTGCCAGCCGGGACAGGGCGAATCAGCCCCAGCATTTT. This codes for CASRDRANQPQHF.